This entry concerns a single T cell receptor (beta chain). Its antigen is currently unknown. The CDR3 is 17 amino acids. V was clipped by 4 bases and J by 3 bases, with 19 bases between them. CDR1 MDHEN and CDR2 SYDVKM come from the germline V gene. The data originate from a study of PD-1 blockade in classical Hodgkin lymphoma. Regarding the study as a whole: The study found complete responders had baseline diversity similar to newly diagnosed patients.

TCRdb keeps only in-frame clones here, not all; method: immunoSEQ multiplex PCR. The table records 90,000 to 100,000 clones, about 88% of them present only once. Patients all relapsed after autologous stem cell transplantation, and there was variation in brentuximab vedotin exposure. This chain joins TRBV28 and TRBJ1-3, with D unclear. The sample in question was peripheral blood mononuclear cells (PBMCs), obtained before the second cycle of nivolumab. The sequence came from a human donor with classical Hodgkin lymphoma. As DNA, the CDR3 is TGTGCCAGCAGTTCGATCACACTACGACATGTTGGAAACACCATATATTTT. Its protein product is CASSSITLRHVGNTIYF.